A single sample is the source of the 8 T cell receptor beta chains below, sequenced in a study of blood T cell repertoires in COVID-19. Sequenced by immunoSEQ multiplex PCR; TCRdb stores in-frame clones only, minus some. The sample has under 300,000 clones; approximately 84% are singletons. The specimen was PBMCs or T cells enriched from blood (not recorded which). The receptors shown here come from a man aged 50 or older who had recovered from COVID-19.

The J gene is TRBJ2-1, the V gene TRBV19, with D tentatively TRBD2 (7 bases). The germline V gene has CDR1 LNHDA and CDR2 SQIVND (reference sequence). CDR3 length: 15 residues. Trimming shortened V by 6 bases and J by 7 bases, and 19 bases separated the two germline ends. Written as DNA, the CDR3 is TGTGCCAGTAGCCCACAGGGTGGGGGAGGGAATGAGCAGTTCTTC. It translates to CASSPQGGGGNEQFF.

The chain recombines TRBV3-1 (or the pseudogene TRBV3-2) with TRBJ2-3, with D unclear. There are 14 residues in the CDR3. The ends were cut back, 4 bases at V and 1 base at J, with 9 bases in the middle. Germline loops: CDR1 LGHDT, CDR2 YNNKEL (reference sequence). CDR3 DNA sequence: TGTGCCAGCAGCCCCCTCTCGGGCACAGATACGCAGTATTTT. Residues: CASSPLSGTDTQYF.

V usage is TRBV5-1 and J usage is TRBJ1-4, with D perhaps TRBD1 (5 bases). The V gene's germline CDR1 is SGHRS and CDR2 YFSETQ. The CDR3 has 17 residues. Trimming left V 1 base short and J 5 bases short, with 18 bases between. The CDR3 DNA reads TGCGCCAGCAGCTTGCTCTCAGCGGGGCGGCTGAATGAAAAACTGTTTTTT. It is translated as CASSLLSAGRLNEKLFF.

The chain joins TRBV6-5 to TRBJ2-3; TRBD2 is a possible D gene (5 bases). The CDR3 has 13 residues. The ends were cut back, 6 bases at V and 6 bases at J, with 13 bases in the middle. Per the germline V gene, CDR1 is MNHEY and CDR2 is SVGAGI. The CDR3 spells CASSWAGGDTQYF. CDR3 DNA: TGTGCCAGCAGCTGGGCGGGTGGCGATACGCAGTATTTT.

There are a few counts of this clone. V usage is TRBV5-1 and J usage is TRBJ1-1, with a tentative D call TRBD1 (6 bases). Germline CDR1 is SGHRS and CDR2 is YFSETQ. There are 14 residues in the CDR3. V was clipped by 0 bases and J by 7 bases, with 13 bases between them. CDR3 loop: CASSLGGPGLEAFF. The CDR3 region has the DNA TGCGCCAGCAGCTTGGGGGGGCCAGGCCTTGAAGCTTTCTTT.

This clone was detected only a few times. This chain joins TRBV12-5 and TRBJ1-6, with D possibly TRBD1 on 6 matching bases. The CDR3 covers 18 residues. V dropped 2 bases and J dropped 7 bases, with 21 bases sitting between them. Germline CDR1 reads LGHNT; CDR2 reads FRNRAP. The CDR3 DNA sequence: TGTGCTAGTGGTTTGAAGGTCGGGCAGGGGTCGTCCAATTCACCCCTCCACTTT. Translation: CASGLKVGQGSSNSPLHF.

This chain joins TRBV5-1 and TRBJ2-5, with TRBD1 matching 10 bases. CDR1 is SGHRS, CDR2 YFSETQ, per germline. Trimming cost V 0 bases and J 4 bases; bases outside gene matches: 3. The CDR3 sequence is 15 residues long. CDR3 amino acids: CASSLDGTGAETQYF. DNA of the CDR3: TGCGCCAGCAGCTTGGACGGGACAGGGGCAGAGACCCAGTACTTC.

This rearrangement joins TRBV12-5 to TRBJ1-2; no firm D call. With 7 bases removed from V and 4 bases from J, the gap between germline ends came to 13 bases. This CDR3 has 13 amino acids. In germline, CDR1 is LGHNT, CDR2 FRNRAP. CDR3 amino acids: CASAPWAFYGYTF. The CDR3 region has the DNA TGTGCTAGTGCCCCATGGGCGTTCTATGGCTACACCTTC.